Sequencing of this T cell receptor (beta chain) was carried out in a study of radiotherapy plus CTLA-4 blockade in lung cancer. Whole-study results and caveats: After treatment with radiotherapy plus ipilimumab, TCR clones that came from the tumor expanded in blood.

About this clone: The antigen is not known.

TCRdb keeps only in-frame clones here, not all; method: immunoSEQ multiplex PCR. The sample has approximately 95,000 clones, roughly 80% seen once. This CDR3 has 15 amino acids. Germline lookup yields CDR1 MNHNS and CDR2 SASEGT. V trimming: 1 base; J trimming: 2 bases; junction bases outside the gene matches: 5. The V call is TRBV6-1, the J call TRBJ2-7; TRBD2 matches 7 bases. Here the sequenced sample was peripheral blood, taken from a patient treated with radiotherapy plus ipilimumab. This clonotype was obtained from a human donor with non-small cell lung cancer who had a partial response to radiotherapy plus ipilimumab. The CDR3 DNA follows: TGTGCCAGCAGTGAAGAGGCGGGAGAGGCCTACGAGCAGTACTTC. This encodes CASSEEAGEAYEQYF.